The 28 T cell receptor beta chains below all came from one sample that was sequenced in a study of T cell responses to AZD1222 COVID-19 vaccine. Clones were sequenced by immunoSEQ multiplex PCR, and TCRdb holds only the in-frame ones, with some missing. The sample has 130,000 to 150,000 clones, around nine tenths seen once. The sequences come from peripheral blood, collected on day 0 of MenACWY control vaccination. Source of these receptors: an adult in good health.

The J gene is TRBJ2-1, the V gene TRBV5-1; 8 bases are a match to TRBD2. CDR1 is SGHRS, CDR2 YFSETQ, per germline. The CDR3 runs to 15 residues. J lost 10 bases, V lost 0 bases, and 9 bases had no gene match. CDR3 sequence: CASSLEVAGSGEQFF. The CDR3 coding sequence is TGCGCCAGCAGCTTGGAGGTAGCGGGGTCCGGCGAGCAGTTCTTC.

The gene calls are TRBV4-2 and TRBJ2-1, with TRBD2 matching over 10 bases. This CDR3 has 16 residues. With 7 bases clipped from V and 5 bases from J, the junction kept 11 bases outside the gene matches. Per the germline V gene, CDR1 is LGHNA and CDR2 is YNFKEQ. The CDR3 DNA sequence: TGTGCCAGCACCACAAGCGTAGCGGGAGGAAACAATGAGCAGTTCTTC. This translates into CASTTSVAGGNNEQFF.

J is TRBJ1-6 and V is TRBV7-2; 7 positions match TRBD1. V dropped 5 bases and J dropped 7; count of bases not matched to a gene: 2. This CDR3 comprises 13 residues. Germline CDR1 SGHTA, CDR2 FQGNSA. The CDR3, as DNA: TGTGCCAGCAGCCCGACAGGGAATTCACCCCTCCACTTT. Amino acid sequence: CASSPTGNSPLHF. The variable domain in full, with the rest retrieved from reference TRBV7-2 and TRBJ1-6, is GAGVSQSPSNKVTEKGKDVELRCDPISGHTALYWYRQSLGQGLEFLIYFQGNSAPDKSGLPSDRFSAERTGGSVSTLTIQRTQQEDSAVYLCASSPTGNSPLHFGNGTRLTVT.

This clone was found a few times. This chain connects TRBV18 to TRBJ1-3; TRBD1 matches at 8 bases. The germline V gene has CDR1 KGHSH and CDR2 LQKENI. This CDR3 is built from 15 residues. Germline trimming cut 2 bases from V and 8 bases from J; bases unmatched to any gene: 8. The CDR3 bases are TGTGCCAGCTCACCAACCGGACAGGGTGGCGACACCATATATTTT. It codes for CASSPTGQGGDTIYF.

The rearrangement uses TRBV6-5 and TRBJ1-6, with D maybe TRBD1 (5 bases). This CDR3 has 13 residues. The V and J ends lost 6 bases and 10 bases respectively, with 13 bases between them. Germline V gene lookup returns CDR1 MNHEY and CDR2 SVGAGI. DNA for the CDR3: TGTGCCAGCAGCTTGGGACTAGGGTCACCCCTCCACTTT. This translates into CASSLGLGSPLHF.

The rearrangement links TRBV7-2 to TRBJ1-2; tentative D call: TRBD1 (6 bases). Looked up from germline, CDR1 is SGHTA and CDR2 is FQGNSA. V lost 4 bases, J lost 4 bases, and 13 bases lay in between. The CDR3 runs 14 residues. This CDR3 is CASSSLRGSYGYTF. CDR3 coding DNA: TGTGCCAGCAGCTCTCTCAGGGGATCCTATGGCTACACCTTC.

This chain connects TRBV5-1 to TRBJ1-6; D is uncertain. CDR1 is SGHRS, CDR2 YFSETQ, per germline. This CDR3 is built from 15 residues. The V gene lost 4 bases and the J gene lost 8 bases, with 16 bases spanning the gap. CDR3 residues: CASSPTPTTDSPLHF. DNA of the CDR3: TGCGCCAGCAGCCCCACGCCAACGACTGATTCACCCCTCCACTTT.

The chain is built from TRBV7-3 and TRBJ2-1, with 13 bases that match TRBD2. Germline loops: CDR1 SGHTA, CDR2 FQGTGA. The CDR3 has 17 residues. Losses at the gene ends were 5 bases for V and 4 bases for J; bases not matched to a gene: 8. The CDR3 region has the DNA TGTGCCAGCAGCCCACTAGGACTAGCGGGAGTGTACAATGAGCAGTTCTTC. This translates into CASSPLGLAGVYNEQFF.

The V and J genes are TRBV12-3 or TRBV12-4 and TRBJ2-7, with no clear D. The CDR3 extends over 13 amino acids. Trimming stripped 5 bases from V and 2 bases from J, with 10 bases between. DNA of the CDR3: TGTGCCAGCAGTCCCTCAGGTACCTACGAGCAGTACTTC. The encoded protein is CASSPSGTYEQYF.

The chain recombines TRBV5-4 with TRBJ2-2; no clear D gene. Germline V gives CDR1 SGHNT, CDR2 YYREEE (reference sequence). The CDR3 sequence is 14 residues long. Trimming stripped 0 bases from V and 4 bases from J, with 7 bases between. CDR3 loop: CASSLDGFTGELFF. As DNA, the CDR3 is TGTGCCAGCAGCTTGGATGGATTCACCGGGGAGCTGTTTTTT.

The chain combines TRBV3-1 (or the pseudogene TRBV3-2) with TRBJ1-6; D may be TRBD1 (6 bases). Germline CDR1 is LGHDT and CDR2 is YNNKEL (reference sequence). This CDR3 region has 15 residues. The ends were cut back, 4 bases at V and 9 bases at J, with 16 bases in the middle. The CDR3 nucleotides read TGTGCCAGCAGCCGGAGGGGGGGCGAGGGTTCACCCCTCCACTTT. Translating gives CASSRRGGEGSPLHF.

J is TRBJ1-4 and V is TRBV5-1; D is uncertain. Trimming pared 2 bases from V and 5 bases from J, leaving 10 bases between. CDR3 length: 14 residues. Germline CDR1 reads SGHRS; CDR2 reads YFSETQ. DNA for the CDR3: TGCGCCAGCAGCTTTGAGTCAAGAAATGAAAAACTGTTTTTT. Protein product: CASSFESRNEKLFF.

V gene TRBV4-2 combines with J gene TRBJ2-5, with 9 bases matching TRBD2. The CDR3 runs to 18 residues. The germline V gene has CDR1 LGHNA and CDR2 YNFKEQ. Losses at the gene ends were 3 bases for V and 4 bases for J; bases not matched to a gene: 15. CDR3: CASSQDGFWPSGTETQYF. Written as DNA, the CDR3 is TGTGCCAGCAGCCAGGACGGCTTTTGGCCTAGCGGGACAGAGACCCAGTACTTC.

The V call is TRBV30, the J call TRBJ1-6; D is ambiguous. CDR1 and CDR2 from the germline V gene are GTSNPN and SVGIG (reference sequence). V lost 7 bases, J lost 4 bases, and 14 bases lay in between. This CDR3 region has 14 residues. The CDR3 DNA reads TGTGCCTCAGTCGGTTGGGGTTATAATTCACCCCTCCACTTT. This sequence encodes CASVGWGYNSPLHF.

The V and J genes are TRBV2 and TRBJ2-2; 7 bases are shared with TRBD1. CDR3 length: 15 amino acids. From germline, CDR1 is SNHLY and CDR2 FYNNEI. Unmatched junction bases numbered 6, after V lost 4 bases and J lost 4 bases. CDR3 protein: CASSVRGSSTGELFF. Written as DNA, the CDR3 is TGTGCCAGCAGTGTCAGGGGGTCCAGCACCGGGGAGCTGTTTTTT.

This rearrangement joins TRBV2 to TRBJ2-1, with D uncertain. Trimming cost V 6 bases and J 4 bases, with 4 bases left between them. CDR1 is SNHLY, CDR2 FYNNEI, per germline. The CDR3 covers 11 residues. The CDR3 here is CASREYNEQFF. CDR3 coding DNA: TGTGCCAGCAGGGAATACAATGAGCAGTTCTTC.

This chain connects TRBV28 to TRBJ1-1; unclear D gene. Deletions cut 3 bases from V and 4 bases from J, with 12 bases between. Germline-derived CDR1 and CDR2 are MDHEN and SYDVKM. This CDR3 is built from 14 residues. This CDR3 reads CASSLLGSGTEAFF. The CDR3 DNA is TGTGCCAGCAGTTTGCTAGGGTCTGGCACTGAAGCTTTCTTT.

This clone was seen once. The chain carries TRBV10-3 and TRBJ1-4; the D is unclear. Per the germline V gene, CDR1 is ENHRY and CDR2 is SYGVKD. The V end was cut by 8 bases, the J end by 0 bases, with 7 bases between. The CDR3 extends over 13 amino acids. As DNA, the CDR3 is TGTGCCATCGCCGAGGCAACTAATGAAAAACTGTTTTTT. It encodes CAIAEATNEKLFF.

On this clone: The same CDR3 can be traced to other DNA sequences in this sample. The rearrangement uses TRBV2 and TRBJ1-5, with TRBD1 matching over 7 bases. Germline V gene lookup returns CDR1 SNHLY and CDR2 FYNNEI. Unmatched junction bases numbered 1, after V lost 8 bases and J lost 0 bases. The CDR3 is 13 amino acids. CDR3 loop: CASDRDSNQPQHF. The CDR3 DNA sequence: TGTGCCAGCGACAGGGATAGCAATCAGCCCCAGCATTTT.

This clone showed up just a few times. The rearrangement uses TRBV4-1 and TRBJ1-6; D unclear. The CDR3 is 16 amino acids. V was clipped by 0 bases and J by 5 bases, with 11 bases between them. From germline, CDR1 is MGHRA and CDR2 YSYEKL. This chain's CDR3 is CASSQDPTPNNSPLHF. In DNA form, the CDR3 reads TGCGCCAGCAGCCAAGATCCCACTCCTAATAATTCACCCCTCCACTTT.

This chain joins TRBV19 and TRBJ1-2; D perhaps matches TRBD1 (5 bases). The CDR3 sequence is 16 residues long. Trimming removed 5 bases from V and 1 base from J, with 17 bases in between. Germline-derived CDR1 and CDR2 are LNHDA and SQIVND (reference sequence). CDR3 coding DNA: TGTGCCAGTAGTTATAAGGAAGGGGATTTTAACTATGGCTACACCTTC. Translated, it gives CASSYKEGDFNYGYTF. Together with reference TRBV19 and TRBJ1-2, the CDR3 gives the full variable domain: DGGITQSPKYLFRKEGQNVTLSCEQNLNHDAMYWYRQDPGQGLRLIYYSQIVNDFQKGDIAEGYSVSREKKESFPLTVTSAQKNPTAFYLCASSYKEGDFNYGYTFGSGTRLTVV.

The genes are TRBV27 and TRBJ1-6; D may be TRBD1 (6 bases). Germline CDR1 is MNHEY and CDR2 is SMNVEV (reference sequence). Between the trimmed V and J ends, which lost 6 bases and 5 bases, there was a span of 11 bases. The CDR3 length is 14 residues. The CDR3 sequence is CASRRDIDNSPLHF. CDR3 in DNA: TGTGCCAGCAGACGGGACATAGATAATTCACCCCTCCACTTT.

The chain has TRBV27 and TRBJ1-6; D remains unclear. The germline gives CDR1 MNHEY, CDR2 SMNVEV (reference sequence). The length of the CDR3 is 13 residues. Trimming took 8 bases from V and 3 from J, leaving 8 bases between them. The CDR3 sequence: CASCKGYNSPLHF. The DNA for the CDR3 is TGTGCCAGCTGTAAAGGCTATAATTCACCCCTCCACTTT.

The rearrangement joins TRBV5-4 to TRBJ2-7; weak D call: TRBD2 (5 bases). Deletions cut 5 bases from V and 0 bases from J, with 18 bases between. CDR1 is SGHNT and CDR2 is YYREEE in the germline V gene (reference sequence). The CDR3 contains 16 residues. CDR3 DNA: TGTGCCAGCAGTTTAGGGAGAGCGGTAAGCTCCTACGAGCAGTACTTC. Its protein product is CASSLGRAVSSYEQYF.

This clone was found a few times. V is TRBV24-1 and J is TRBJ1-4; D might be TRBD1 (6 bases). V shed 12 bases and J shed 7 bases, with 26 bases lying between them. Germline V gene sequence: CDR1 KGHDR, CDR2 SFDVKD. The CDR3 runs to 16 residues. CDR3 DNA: TGTGCCCCAAGATCTCAGGGGTGGGAGGTTATTGAAAAACTGTTTTTT. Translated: CAPRSQGWEVIEKLFF.

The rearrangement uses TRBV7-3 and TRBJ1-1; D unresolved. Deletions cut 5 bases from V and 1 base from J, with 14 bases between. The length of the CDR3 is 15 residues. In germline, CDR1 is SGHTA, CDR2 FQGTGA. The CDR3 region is CASSPDPGANTEAFF. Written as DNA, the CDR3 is TGTGCCAGCAGCCCGGATCCGGGAGCGAACACTGAAGCTTTCTTT. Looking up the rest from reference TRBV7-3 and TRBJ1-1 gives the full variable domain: GAGVSQTPSNKVTEKGKYVELRCDPISGHTALYWYRQSLGQGPEFLIYFQGTGAADDSGLPNDRFFAVRPEGSVSTLKIQRTERGDSAVYLCASSPDPGANTEAFFGQGTRLTVV.

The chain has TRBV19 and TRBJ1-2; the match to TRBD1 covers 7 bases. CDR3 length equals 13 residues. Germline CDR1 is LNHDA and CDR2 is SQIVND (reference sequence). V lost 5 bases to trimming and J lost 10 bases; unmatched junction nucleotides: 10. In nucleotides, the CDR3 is TGTGCCAGTAGTTCTACCGGGACAGTTGACTACACCTTC. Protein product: CASSSTGTVDYTF.

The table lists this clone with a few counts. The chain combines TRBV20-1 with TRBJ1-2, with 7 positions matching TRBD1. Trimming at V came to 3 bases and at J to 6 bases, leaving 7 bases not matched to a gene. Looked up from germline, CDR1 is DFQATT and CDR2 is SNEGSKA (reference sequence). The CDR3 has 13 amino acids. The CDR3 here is CSASTLTGHGYTF. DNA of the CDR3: TGCAGTGCTAGTACTTTGACAGGGCATGGCTACACCTTC.